The clone carrying this T cell receptor beta chain counts as medium-sized. Its antigen is not known. Naive CD4+ T cells were purified with Tregs depleted by CD25. The study, taken as a whole, reports: The TCR gene usage of tumor memory CD4+ T cells clustered together with blood and lymph node memory CD4+ cells and with lymph node naive CD4+ cells.

The CDR3 extends over 14 amino acids. V was clipped by 2 bases and J by 5 bases; unmatched bases: 4. Amplification of TRBV12-4/TRBJ1-2 clonotypes used adaptor-ligated barcode primers. TCRdb passed the multiplex PCR reads through MiXCR, listing each CDR3 protein once. The sample has some 960 distinct CDR3 sequences, under 6.5% seen once; the top ten hold under 9.5%. The chain joins TRBV12-3 or TRBV12-4 to TRBJ1-2, with 8 bases fitting TRBD1. The sample consisted of naive CD4+ T cells sorted from blood. Indicated subset: naive CD4+ T cells, CD4+CD45RA+CD25-. The source is a female donor with breast cancer. DNA of the CDR3: TGTGCCAGCAGTTTAAAGGACAGGGTATATGGCTACACCTTC. It translates to CASSLKDRVYGYTF.